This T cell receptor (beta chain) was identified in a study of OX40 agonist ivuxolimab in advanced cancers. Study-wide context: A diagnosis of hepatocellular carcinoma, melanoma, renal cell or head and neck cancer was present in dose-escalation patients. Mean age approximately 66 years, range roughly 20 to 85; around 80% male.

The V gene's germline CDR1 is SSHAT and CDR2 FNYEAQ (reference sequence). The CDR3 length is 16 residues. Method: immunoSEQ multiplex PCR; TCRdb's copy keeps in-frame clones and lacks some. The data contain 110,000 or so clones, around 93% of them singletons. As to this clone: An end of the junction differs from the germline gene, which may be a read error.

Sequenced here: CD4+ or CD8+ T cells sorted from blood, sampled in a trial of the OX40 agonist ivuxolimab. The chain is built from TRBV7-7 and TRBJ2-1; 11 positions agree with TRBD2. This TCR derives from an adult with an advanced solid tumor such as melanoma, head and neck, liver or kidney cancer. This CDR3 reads CASSSAVAGGRGEQFF. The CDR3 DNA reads TGTGCTAGCAGCTCCGCGGTAGCGGGGGGGCGGGGTGAGCAGTTCTTC.